This T cell receptor (beta chain) derives from a study of blood T cells in healthy people across ages. Notes on the study in general: Unsorted PBMCs prevented conclusive naive versus antigen-experienced comparison. Roughly linearly, TCR beta diversity per million T cells fell as age increased.

Each sample had at least 6 million PBMCs isolated. The table lists this clonotype with a few counts. Its antigen is unidentified. The CDR3 runs 17 residues. Trimming removed 0 bases from V and 2 bases from J; junction bases left unmatched: 5. CDR1 and CDR2 (germline): LGHDT, YNNKEL (reference sequence). Primed by a sample-barcoded 5' primer and a J-beta primer mix, a second PCR proceeded for about 6 to 12 cycles. TCRdb redid the calling of the 5' RACE reads with MiXCR, one entry per CDR3 protein. Here the sample spans over 950,000 distinct CDR3 sequences, roughly half being singletons. The clonotype was recovered from a woman in her fifties or sixties in good health. This chain links TRBV3-1 with TRBJ2-3, with TRBD2 matching 10 bases. The sequenced sample consisted of blood. CDR3 in amino acids: CASSQEELAGYTDTQYF. The CDR3 DNA is TGTGCCAGCAGCCAAGAAGAACTAGCGGGATACACAGATACGCAGTATTTT.